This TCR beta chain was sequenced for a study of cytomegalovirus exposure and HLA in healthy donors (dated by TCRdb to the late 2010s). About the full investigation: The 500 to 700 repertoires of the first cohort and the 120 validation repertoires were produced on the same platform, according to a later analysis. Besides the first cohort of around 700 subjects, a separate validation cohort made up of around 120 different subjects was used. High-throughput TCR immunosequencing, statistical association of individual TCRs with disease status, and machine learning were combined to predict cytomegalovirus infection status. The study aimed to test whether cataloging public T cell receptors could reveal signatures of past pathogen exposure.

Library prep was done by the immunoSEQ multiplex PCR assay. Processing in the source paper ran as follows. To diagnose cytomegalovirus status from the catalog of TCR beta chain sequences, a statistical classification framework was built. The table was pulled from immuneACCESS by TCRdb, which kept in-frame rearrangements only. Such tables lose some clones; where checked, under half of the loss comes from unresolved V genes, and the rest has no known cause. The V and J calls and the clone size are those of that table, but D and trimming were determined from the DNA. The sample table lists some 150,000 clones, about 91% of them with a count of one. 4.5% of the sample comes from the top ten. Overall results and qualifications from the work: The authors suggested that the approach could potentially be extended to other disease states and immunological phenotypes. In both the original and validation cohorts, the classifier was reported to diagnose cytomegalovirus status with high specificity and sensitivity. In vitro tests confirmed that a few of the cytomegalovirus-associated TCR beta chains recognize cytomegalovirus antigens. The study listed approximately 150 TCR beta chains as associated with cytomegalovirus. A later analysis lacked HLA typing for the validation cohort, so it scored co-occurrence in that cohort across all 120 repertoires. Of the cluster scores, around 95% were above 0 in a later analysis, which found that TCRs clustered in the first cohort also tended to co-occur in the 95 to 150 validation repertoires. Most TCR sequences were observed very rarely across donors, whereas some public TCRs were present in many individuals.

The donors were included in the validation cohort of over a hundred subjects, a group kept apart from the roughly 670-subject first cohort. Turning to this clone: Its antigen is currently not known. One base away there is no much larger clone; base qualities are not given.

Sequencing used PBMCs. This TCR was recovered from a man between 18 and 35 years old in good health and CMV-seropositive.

CDR3 reads: CASSYGGTEAFF. In nucleotides, the sequence is TGTGCCAGCAGTTACGGGGGGACTGAAGCTTTCTTT. The rearranged segments are TRBV6-5 and TRBJ1-1; a tentative D call is TRBD1 (5 bases match). CDR1 is given as MNHEY and CDR2 as SVGAGI, both from the germline V gene. Between the V and J ends, shortened by 2 bases and 5 bases respectively, the junction contains 6 bases. The CDR3 contains 12 residues, cysteine and phenylalanine counted. Here the CDR3 DNA is all that survives: 36 bases in frame from base 1.